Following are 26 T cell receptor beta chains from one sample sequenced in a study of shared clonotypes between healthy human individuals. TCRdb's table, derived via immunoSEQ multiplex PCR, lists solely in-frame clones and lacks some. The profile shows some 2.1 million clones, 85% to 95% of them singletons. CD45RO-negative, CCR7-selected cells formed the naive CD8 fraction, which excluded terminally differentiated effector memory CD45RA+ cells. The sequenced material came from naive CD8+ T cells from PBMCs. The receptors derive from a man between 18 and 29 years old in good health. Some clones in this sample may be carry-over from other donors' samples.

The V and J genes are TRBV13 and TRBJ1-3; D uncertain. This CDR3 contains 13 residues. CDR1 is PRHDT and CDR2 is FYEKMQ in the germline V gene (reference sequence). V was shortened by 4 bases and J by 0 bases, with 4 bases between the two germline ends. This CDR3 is CASSSISGNTIYF. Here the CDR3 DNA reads TGTGCCAGCAGCTCCATCTCTGGAAACACCATATATTTT.

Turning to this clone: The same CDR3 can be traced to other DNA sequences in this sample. The CDR3 spells CASSDGEGTDTQYF. The CDR3 region has the DNA TGCGCCAGCAGTGACGGTGAGGGCACAGATACGCAGTATTTT. The J gene is TRBJ2-3, the V gene TRBV10-1; D call uncertain. Germline V gene sequence: CDR1 WNHNN, CDR2 SYGVQD (reference sequence). The V end was cut by 3 bases, the J end by 1 base, with 8 bases between. CDR3 length: 14 residues.

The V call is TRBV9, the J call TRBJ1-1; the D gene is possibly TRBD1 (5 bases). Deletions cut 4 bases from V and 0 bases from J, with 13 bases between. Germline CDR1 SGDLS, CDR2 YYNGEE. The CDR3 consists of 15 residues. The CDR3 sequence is CASSPHGTVNTEAFF. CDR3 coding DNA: TGTGCCAGCAGCCCTCACGGGACTGTGAACACTGAAGCTTTCTTT.

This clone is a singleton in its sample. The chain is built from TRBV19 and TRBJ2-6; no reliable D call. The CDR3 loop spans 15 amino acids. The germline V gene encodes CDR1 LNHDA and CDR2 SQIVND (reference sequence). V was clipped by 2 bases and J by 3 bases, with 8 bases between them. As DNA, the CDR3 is TGTGCCAGTAGTATATTCGGTAGTGGGGCCAACGTCCTGACTTTC. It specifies CASSIFGSGANVLTF.

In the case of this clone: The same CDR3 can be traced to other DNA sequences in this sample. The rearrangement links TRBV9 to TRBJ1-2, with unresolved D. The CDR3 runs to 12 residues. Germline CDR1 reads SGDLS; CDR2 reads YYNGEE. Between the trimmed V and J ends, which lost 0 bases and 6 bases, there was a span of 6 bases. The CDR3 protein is CASSVVGNGYTF. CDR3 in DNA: TGTGCCAGCAGCGTAGTAGGGAATGGCTACACCTTC.

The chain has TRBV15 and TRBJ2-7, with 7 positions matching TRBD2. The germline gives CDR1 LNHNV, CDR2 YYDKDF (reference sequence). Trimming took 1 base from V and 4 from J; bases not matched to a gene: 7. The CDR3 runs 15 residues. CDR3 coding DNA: TGTGCCACCAGCAGAGCCTCAGCGGGACCGTACGAGCAGTACTTC. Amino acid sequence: CATSRASAGPYEQYF.

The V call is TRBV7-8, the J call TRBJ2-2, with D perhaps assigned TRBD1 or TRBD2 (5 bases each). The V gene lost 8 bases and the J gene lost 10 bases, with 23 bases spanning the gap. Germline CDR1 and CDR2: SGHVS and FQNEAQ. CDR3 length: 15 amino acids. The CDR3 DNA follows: TGTGCCAGCCCCCCCCCGGGACGAGTCATGGAGGAGCTGTTTTTT. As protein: CASPPPGRVMEELFF.

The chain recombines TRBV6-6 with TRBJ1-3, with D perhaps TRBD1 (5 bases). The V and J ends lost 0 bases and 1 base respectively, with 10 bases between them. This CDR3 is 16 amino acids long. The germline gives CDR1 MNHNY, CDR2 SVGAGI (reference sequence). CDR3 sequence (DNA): TGTGCCAGCAGTTACTCCCCGGGGGGATCTGGAAACACCATATATTTT. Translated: CASSYSPGGSGNTIYF.

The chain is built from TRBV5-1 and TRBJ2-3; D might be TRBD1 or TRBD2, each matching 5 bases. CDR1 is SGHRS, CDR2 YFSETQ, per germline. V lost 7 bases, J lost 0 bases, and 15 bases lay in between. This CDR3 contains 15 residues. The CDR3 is CASFWDQASTDTQYF. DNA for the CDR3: TGCGCCAGCTTCTGGGACCAAGCTAGCACAGATACGCAGTATTTT.

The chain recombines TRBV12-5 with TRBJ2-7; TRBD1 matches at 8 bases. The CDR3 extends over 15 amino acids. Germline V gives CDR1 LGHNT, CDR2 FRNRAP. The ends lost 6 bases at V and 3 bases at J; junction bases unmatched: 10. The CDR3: CASGLLTGADYEQYF. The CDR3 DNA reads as TGTGCTAGTGGCCTTTTGACAGGGGCCGACTACGAGCAGTACTTC.

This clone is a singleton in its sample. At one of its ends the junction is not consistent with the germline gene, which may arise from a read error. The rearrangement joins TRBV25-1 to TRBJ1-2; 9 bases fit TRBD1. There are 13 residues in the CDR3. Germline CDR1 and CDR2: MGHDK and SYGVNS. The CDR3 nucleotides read TGTGCCAGCAGAGGTCTCAGGACAGGGGCCCCATCTTTC. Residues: CASRGLRTGAPSF.

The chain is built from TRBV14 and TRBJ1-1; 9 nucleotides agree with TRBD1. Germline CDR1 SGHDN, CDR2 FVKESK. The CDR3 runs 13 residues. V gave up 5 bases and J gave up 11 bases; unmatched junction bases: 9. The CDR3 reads CASSGGTGFGAFF. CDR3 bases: TGTGCCAGCAGCGGCGGGACAGGGTTTGGGGCTTTCTTT.

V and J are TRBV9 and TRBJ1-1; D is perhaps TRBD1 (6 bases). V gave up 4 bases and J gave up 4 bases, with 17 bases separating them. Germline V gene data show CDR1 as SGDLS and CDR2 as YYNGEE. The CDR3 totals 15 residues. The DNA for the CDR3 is TGTGCCAGCAGCCCAGAGGGAGGGGGGGGCACTGAAGCTTTCTTT. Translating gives CASSPEGGGGTEAFF. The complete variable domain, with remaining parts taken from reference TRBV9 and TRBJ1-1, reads DSGVTQTPKHLITATGQRVTLRCSPRSGDLSVYWYQQSLDQGLQFLIQYYNGEERAKGNILERFSAQQFPDLHSELNLSSLELGDSALYFCASSPEGGGGTEAFFGQGTRLTVV.

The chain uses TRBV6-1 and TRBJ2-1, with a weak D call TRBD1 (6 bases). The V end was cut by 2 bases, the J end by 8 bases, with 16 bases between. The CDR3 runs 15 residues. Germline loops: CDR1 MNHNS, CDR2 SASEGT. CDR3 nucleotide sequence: TGTGCCAGCAGTGAAAGTCGGACAGTCCCTTATGAGCAGTTCTTC. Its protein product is CASSESRTVPYEQFF.

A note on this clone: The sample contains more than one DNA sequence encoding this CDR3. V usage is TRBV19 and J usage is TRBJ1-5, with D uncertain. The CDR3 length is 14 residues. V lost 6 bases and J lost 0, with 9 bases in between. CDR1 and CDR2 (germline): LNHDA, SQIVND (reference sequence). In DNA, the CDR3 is TGTGCCAGTAGGGGCGTCTATAGCAATCAGCCCCAGCATTTT. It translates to CASRGVYSNQPQHF.

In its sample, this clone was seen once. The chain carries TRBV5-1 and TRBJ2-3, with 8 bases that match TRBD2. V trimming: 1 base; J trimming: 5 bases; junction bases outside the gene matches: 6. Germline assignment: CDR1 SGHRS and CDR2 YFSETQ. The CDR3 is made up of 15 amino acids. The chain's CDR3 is CASSLSGGPGDTQYF. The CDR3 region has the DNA TGCGCCAGCAGCTTGTCGGGAGGGCCTGGAGATACGCAGTATTTT.

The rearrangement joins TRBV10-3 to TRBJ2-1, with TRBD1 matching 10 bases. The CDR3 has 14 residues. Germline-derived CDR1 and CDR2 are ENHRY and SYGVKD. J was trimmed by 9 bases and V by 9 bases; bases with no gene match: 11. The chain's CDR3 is CAIYRDRGPGEQFF. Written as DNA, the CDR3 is TGTGCCATTTACCGGGACAGGGGACCCGGTGAGCAGTTCTTC.

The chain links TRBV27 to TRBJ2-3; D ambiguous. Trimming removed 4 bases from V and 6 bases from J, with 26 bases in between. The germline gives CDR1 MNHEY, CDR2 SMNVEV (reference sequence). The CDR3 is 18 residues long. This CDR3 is CASSSLRASTEPQDTQYF. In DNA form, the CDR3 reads TGTGCCAGCAGTTCCCTCCGTGCCTCAACCGAACCGCAGGATACGCAGTATTTT.

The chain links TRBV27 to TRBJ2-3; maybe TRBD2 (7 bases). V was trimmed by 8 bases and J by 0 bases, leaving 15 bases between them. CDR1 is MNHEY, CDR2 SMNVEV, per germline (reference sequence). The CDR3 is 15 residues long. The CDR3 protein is CASRWGGLSTDTQYF. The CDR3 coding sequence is TGTGCCAGCCGGTGGGGGGGCCTTAGCACAGATACGCAGTATTTT.

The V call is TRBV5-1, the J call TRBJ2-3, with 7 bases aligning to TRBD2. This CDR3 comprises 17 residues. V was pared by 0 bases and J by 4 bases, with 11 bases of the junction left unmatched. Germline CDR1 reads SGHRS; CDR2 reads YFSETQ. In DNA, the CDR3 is TGCGCCAGCAGCTTGGGCCCCTTGCGGGAGAGGGCAGATACGCAGTATTTT. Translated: CASSLGPLRERADTQYF.

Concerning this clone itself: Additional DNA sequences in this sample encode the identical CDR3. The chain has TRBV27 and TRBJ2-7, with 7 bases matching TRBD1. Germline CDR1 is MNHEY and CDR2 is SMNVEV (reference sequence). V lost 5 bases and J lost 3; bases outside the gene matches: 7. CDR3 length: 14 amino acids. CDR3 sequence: CASSPRQGYYEQYF. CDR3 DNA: TGTGCCAGCAGTCCGCGACAGGGATACTACGAGCAGTACTTC.

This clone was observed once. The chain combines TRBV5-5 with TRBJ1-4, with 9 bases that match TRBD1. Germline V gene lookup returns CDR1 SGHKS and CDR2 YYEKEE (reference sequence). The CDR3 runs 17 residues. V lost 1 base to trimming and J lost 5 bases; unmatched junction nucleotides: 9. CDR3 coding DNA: TGTGCCAGCAGCTTGAGGGACAGGGAAGGAATGAATGAAAAACTGTTTTTT. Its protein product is CASSLRDREGMNEKLFF.

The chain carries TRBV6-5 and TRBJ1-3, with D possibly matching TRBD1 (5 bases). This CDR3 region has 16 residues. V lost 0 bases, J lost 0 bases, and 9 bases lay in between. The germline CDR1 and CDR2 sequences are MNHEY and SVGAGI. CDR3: CASSYSARVSGNTIYF. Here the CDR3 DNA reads TGTGCCAGCAGTTACTCGGCCAGGGTCTCTGGAAACACCATATATTTT.

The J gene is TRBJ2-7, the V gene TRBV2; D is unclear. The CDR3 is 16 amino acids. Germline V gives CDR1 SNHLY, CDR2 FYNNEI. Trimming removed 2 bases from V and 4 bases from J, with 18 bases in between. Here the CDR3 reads CASSEKAFSGLYEQYF. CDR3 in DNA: TGTGCCAGCAGTGAAAAGGCCTTTTCTGGATTGTACGAGCAGTACTTC.

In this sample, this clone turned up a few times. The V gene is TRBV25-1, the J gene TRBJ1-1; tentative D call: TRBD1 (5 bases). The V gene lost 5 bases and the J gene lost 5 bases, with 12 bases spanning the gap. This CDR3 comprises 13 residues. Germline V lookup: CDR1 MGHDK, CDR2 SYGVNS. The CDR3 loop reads CASSLGRRTEAFF. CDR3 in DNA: TGTGCCAGCAGTCTGGGGCGTAGAACTGAAGCTTTCTTT.

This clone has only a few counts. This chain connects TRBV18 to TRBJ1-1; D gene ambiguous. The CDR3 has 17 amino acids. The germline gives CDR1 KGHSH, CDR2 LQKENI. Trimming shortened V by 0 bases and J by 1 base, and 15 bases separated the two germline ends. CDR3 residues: CASSPPIRVDGNTEAFF. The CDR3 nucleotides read TGTGCCAGCTCACCACCGATAAGGGTGGATGGGAACACTGAAGCTTTCTTT.